This TCR beta chain was identified in a study of beta chain features in type 1 diabetes. Study-level findings and limits: Among all four CD4+ subsets, Type 1 diabetes patients had TCRB CDR3s that were moderately but significantly shorter.

Isolated RNA was reverse transcribed in full, so expressed TCRB transcripts were sequenced. Sequenced by immunoSEQ multiplex PCR; TCRdb stores in-frame clones only, minus some. The data contain a few hundred thousand clones, over 9% of them singletons. With regard to this clone: What it binds is not known.

The J segment lost 5 bases and the V segment lost 6 bases, leaving 9 bases of the junction unmatched. The CDR3 has 14 amino acids. From germline, CDR1 is SGHRS and CDR2 YFSETQ. The chain recombines TRBV5-1 with TRBJ2-7; 9 positions match TRBD1. Material: central memory CD4+ T cells from blood. The TCR comes from a man younger than 45 with type 1 diabetes. The CDR3 region is CASTNTGGSNEQYF. For the CDR3, the DNA is TGCGCCAGCACGAACACAGGGGGCTCAAACGAGCAGTACTTC. Full variable domain (remainder filled in from reference TRBV5-1 and TRBJ2-7): KAGVTQTPRYLIKTRGQQVTLSCSPISGHRSVSWYQQTPGQGLQFLFEYFSETQRNKGNFPGRFSGRQFSNSRSEMNVSTLELGDSALYLCASTNTGGSNEQYFGPGTRLTVT.